This TCR beta chain stems from a study of control samples from healthy donors and cancer patients. Here immunoSEQ multiplex PCR was the method, and the copy in TCRdb shows in-frame clones only, minus some. In the table there are roughly 40,000 clones, about 94% of which are singletons. Germline-derived CDR1 and CDR2 are SEHNR and FQNEAQ (reference sequence). V lost 3 bases, J lost 7 bases, and 11 bases stayed unmatched. This CDR3 is 16 amino acids long. The receptor comes from a woman aged 50 to 60 in good health. The chain carries TRBV7-9 and TRBJ1-4, with 7 bases lining up with TRBD1. The sequencing sample was made of blood. The CDR3 region has the DNA TGTGCCAGCAGCTTTGTGGCGTCAGGGGGAGGTGAAAAACTGTTTTTT. Translated: CASSFVASGGGEKLFF.